The source of this TCR beta chain is a study of cytomegalovirus exposure and HLA in healthy donors. Study results and limitations: Later examination showed HLA-associated TCR beta chains had greater clonal expansion than equally common others. Reports state that TCR beta sequences accurately predicted most subjects' HLA-A and HLA-B alleles. Using the classifier, cytomegalovirus status was reportedly diagnosed with high specificity and sensitivity. Earlier analysis yielded a pattern in which most TCR beta V segments were productive about 87% or about 30% of the time.

It was with 60 Vbeta and 13 Jbeta primers that the PCR ran. Generated by immunoSEQ multiplex PCR, the TCRdb table keeps only in-frame clones and is missing some. Of 150,000 to 200,000 clones listed, around four fifths are singletons. Concerning this clone: Antigen specificity is unknown.

This clonotype originated in a woman aged 40 to 50 in good health and CMV-seronegative. The sequencing sample was made of PBMCs.

The CDR3 loop reads CASSLGGQGHETQYF. CDR3 sequence (DNA): TGTGCCAGCAGCTTAGGGGGACAGGGCCACGAGACCCAGTACTTC. The chain links TRBV7-8 to TRBJ2-5, with 9 bases aligning to TRBD1. This CDR3 is 15 amino acids long. Germline V gives CDR1 SGHVS, CDR2 FQNEAQ. The V segment lost 1 base and the J segment 5 bases; nucleotides outside the gene matches: 5.